Included here is one TCR beta chain sequence, with context. It has no known antigen specificity. Nothing much larger sits one base from this clone, and base qualities are not available. The germline V gene encodes CDR1 SGHAT and CDR2 FQNNGV. The CDR3 runs 15 residues from the cysteine to the phenylalanine. This entry keeps only the CDR3 DNA: 45 bases, framed from base 1. Trimming removed 2 bases from V and 0 bases from J, leaving 10 bases between the germline ends. Preparation of the library involved the immunoSEQ multiplex PCR assay. The clones in this table, taken by TCRdb from immuneACCESS, are in-frame only. Not every clone is retained; where verified, under half of the shortfall comes from an unresolved V gene, and the cause of the rest is unknown. The sample profile shows over 65,000 clones; about 95% of them were found once. In total, the top ten clones hold around 0.03% of the sample. The sample originates from a study of shared T cell receptors in the human thymus (dated by TCRdb to the early 2020s). Background on the whole study: The study investigated the way shared, self-reactive T-cell receptor alpha chains are produced in the human thymus.

The rearranged segments are TRBV11-2 and TRBJ1-2, with the D gene not clear enough to name. Sequencing was performed on thymocytes. The receptor was isolated from a human donor. The DNA reads as follows: TGTGCCAGCAGCTTAAATCCGGTGACTAACTATGGCTACACCTTC. The translation is CASSLNPVTNYGYTF.